One sample yielded the 22 T cell receptor beta chains listed below, sequenced in a study of T cell repertoires in cytomegalovirus infection. From the reads, TCRdb called clonotypes with MiXCR, one entry per CDR3 protein. This table has fewer than 200,000 distinct CDR3 sequences, 14% appearing once. The sequenced sample was PBMCs. The receptors were gathered from a human donor in good health (CMV status not recorded). Some clones in this sample may be carry-over from other donors' samples.

This clonotype showed up just a few times. The chain's CDR3 is CASSLRGRETQYF. The CDR3 DNA reads TGTGCCAGCAGCCTCAGGGGCCGGGAGACCCAGTACTTC. The rearrangement uses TRBV7-2 and TRBJ2-5; perhaps TRBD1 as D (6 bases). Trimming cost V 5 bases and J 5 bases, with 12 bases left between them. The CDR3 extends over 13 amino acids. The germline gives CDR1 SGHTA, CDR2 FQGNSA.

J is TRBJ2-7 and V is TRBV6-2 or TRBV6-3; 9 bases line up with TRBD1. J gave up 9 bases and V 7 bases, and 16 bases lay outside the gene matches. The germline CDR1 and CDR2 sequences are MNHEY and SVGEGT. There are 15 residues in the CDR3. The CDR3 nucleotides read TGTGCCAGCATTTCCCGGGACAGGGTCCTACGAGGGCAGTACTTC. Amino acid sequence: CASISRDRVLRGQYF.

In this sample, this clonotype turned up a few times. The chain employs TRBV7-9 and TRBJ1-6, with 8 bases lining up with TRBD1. CDR3 length equals 19 residues. Germline V gene lookup returns CDR1 SEHNR and CDR2 FQNEAQ (reference sequence). V shed 6 bases, J shed 8 bases, and the junction held 21 bases outside the gene matches. Here the CDR3 DNA reads TGTGCCAGCAGTCCCGGACAGGGAGGATTTCCTGCGATGTATTCACCCCTCCACTTT. Translation gives CASSPGQGGFPAMYSPLHF.

The chain carries TRBV7-3 and TRBJ2-2; D is possibly TRBD2 (6 bases). With 1 base removed from V and 1 base from J, the gap between germline ends came to 7 bases. Germline V gives CDR1 SGHTA, CDR2 FQGTGA. The CDR3 is made up of 15 amino acids. The CDR3 is CASSLNGGNTGELFF. CDR3 bases: TGTGCCAGCAGCTTAAACGGGGGGAACACCGGGGAGCTGTTTTTT.

The chain has TRBV20-1 and TRBJ1-1; possible D gene TRBD1, 5 bases. The CDR3 is 13 residues long. V was shortened by 6 bases and J by 4 bases, with 15 bases between the two germline ends. The germline CDR1 and CDR2 sequences are DFQATT and SNEGSKA (reference sequence). In DNA form, the CDR3 reads TGCAGTGCGCCCCCTGGGGCGGTCACTGAAGCTTTCTTT. Translated: CSAPPGAVTEAFF.

The chain has TRBV6-1 and TRBJ2-6; TRBD2 aligns across 7 bases. J lost 0 bases, V lost 3 bases, and 5 bases had no gene match. CDR1 is MNHNS, CDR2 SASEGT, per germline. The CDR3 extends over 17 amino acids. CDR3: CASSDLAVFSGANVLTF. Here the CDR3 DNA reads TGTGCCAGCAGTGATCTAGCGGTGTTCTCTGGGGCCAACGTCCTGACTTTC.

This clonotype was observed at least ten times. The chain is built from TRBV5-6 and TRBJ1-5; 9 bases line up with TRBD1. This CDR3 comprises 15 residues. J gave up 2 bases and V 3 bases, and 3 bases lay outside the gene matches. Germline lookup yields CDR1 SGHDT and CDR2 YYEEEE. CDR3 DNA: TGTGCCAGCAGCTCTACAGGGGGCGGCAATCAGCCCCAGCATTTT. Translation: CASSSTGGGNQPQHF.

This rearrangement joins TRBV5-4 to TRBJ2-7; the D gene is possibly TRBD2 (6 bases). Germline V gives CDR1 SGHNT, CDR2 YYREEE (reference sequence). This CDR3 comprises 12 residues. V was shortened by 7 bases and J by 3 bases, with 11 bases between the two germline ends. CDR3 protein: CASANSGYEQYF. CDR3 DNA sequence: TGTGCCAGCGCGAATAGCGGCTACGAGCAGTACTTC.

The sample holds many counts of this clonotype. The V call is TRBV9, the J call TRBJ1-2; perhaps TRBD1 as D (5 bases). The CDR3 totals 14 residues. Per the germline V gene, CDR1 is SGDLS and CDR2 is YYNGEE. The V end was cut by 0 bases, the J end by 7 bases, with 13 bases between. As DNA, the CDR3 is TGTGCCAGCAGCGTAGGGGGGAACCCCCCTGGCTACACCTTC. It codes for CASSVGGNPPGYTF.

This clonotype was picked up a small number of times. This sequence joins TRBV12-3 or TRBV12-4 and TRBJ2-1; 7 positions match TRBD2. J gave up 2 bases and V 5 bases, and 6 bases lay outside the gene matches. The length of the CDR3 is 15 residues. The CDR3 spells CASSPPAGPYNEQFF. The CDR3 coding sequence is TGTGCCAGCAGTCCCCCAGCGGGACCCTACAATGAGCAGTTCTTC.

This clonotype was observed at least ten times. This sequence joins TRBV7-2 and TRBJ1-1; no clear D gene. The CDR3 loop spans 14 amino acids. V was trimmed by 2 bases and J by 0 bases, leaving 7 bases between them. Per the germline V gene, CDR1 is SGHTA and CDR2 is FQGNSA. This CDR3 reads CASSLLGLNTEAFF. The CDR3 DNA reads TGTGCCAGCAGCTTACTCGGGTTGAACACTGAAGCTTTCTTT.

This sequence joins TRBV29-1 and TRBJ1-1; 9 bases line up with TRBD1. The CDR3 spans 15 residues. Germline CDR1 and CDR2: SQVTM and ANQGSEA. The V and J ends lost 2 bases and 1 base, in that order; junction bases with no gene match: 5. Written as DNA, the CDR3 is TGCAGCGTTGAAAGGTCACAGGGGGCGAACACTGAAGCTTTCTTT. Translation: CSVERSQGANTEAFF.

This clonotype came up many times. The V gene is TRBV5-1, the J gene TRBJ2-6; D may be TRBD1 (6 bases). CDR1 and CDR2 from the germline V gene are SGHRS and YFSETQ. Trimming took off 0 bases at V and 0 bases at J, with 10 bases between the two ends. The CDR3 runs to 17 residues. The CDR3 DNA reads as TGCGCCAGCAGCTTGGAGACAGGCGGCTCTGGGGCCAACGTCCTGACTTTC. It translates to CASSLETGGSGANVLTF.

CDR3 region: CATSDSSLRGGYNEQFF. CDR3 bases: TGTGCCACCAGTGATTCTTCTTTGCGGGGGGGATACAATGAGCAGTTCTTC. This chain uses TRBV24-1 with TRBJ2-1; 9 nucleotides agree with TRBD2. V lost 2 bases, J lost 4 bases, and 8 bases stayed unmatched. This CDR3 spans 17 amino acids. The germline CDR1 and CDR2 sequences are KGHDR and SFDVKD.

This clonotype turned up a few times. The chain's CDR3 is CASSSGRGPHGYTF. The CDR3 DNA is TGTGCCAGCAGTTCGGGCAGGGGTCCTCATGGCTACACCTTC. The chain couples TRBV12-3 or TRBV12-4 to TRBJ1-2; maybe TRBD1 (6 bases). CDR3 length: 14 amino acids. V lost 4 bases, J lost 6 bases, and 15 bases lay in between.

The chain carries TRBV19 and TRBJ1-1; no reliable D call. Germline CDR1 reads LNHDA; CDR2 reads SQIVND (reference sequence). Trimming removed 6 bases from V and 5 bases from J, with 4 bases in between. This CDR3 region has 10 residues. CDR3: CASRKTEAFF. The CDR3 region has the DNA TGTGCCAGTAGGAAGACTGAAGCTTTCTTT.

In this sample, this clonotype turned up a few times. This chain uses TRBV7-3 with TRBJ2-5, with D perhaps given as TRBD1 or TRBD2 (6 bases each). CDR3 length equals 14 residues. V was cut by 5 bases and J by 5 bases, with 15 bases left in between. Germline V gene lookup returns CDR1 SGHTA and CDR2 FQGTGA. The CDR3 DNA sequence: TGTGCCAGCAGCCGAGACGGGGGCGGCGAGACCCAGTACTTC. It is translated as CASSRDGGGETQYF.

V and J are TRBV6-4 and TRBJ1-2, with D possibly TRBD1 on 6 matching bases. Trimming stripped 2 bases from V and 2 bases from J, with 18 bases between. The length of the CDR3 is 17 residues. Germline assignment: CDR1 MRHNA and CDR2 SNTAGT. The CDR3 DNA reads TGTGCCAGCAGTGACACCTCCCTTACAGGGAGAAACTATGGCTACACCTTC. Translated: CASSDTSLTGRNYGYTF.

The rearrangement joins TRBV7-9 to TRBJ2-3, with TRBD1 as a possible D gene (5 bases). Between the trimmed V and J ends, which lost 3 bases and 0 bases, there was a span of 10 bases. Germline loops: CDR1 SEHNR, CDR2 FQNEAQ (reference sequence). CDR3 size: 15 residues. The CDR3 region has the DNA TGTGCCAGCAGCTTCGACAGCTTTAGCACAGATACGCAGTATTTT. It translates to CASSFDSFSTDTQYF. Supplemented by reference TRBV7-9 and TRBJ2-3, the full variable domain reads DTGVSQNPRHKITKRGQNVTFRCDPISEHNRLYWYRQTLGQGPEFLTYFQNEAQLEKSRLLSDRFSAERPKGSFSTLEIQRTEQGDSAMYLCASSFDSFSTDTQYFGPGTRLTVL.

This clonotype was detected ten times or more. The chain uses TRBV7-2 and TRBJ2-1, with D tentatively TRBD2 (5 bases). The germline V gene encodes CDR1 SGHTA and CDR2 FQGNSA. The ends were cut back, 5 bases at V and 0 bases at J, with 20 bases in the middle. The CDR3 spans 18 residues. The CDR3 loop reads CASSPRIGRSSSYNEQFF. The CDR3 nucleotides read TGTGCCAGCAGCCCTCGGATAGGGAGAAGTAGCTCCTACAATGAGCAGTTCTTC.

The table lists this clonotype with many counts. This sequence joins TRBV2 and TRBJ1-6; D perhaps matches TRBD1 (6 bases). CDR1 and CDR2 from the germline V gene are SNHLY and FYNNEI. The V gene lost 2 bases and the J gene lost 7 bases, with 12 bases spanning the gap. CDR3 size: 15 residues. The CDR3, as DNA: TGTGCCAGCAGTGAACCGACAGGAAGGAATTCACCCCTCCACTTT. Translated: CASSEPTGRNSPLHF.

V usage is TRBV5-1 and J usage is TRBJ1-3; D is unresolved. Germline values: CDR1 SGHRS, CDR2 YFSETQ. The CDR3 is 17 residues long. Trimming took 1 base from V and 0 from J, leaving 14 bases between them. CDR3 loop: CASSLTGLFSSGNTIYF. The CDR3 DNA follows: TGCGCCAGCAGCTTGACCGGACTCTTCAGCTCTGGAAACACCATATATTTT.